This T cell receptor (beta chain) came from a study of blood T cells in healthy people across ages. Study-wide points: TCR beta diversity, measured per million T cells, fell in a roughly linear way with age. Versus aged donors, long-lived donors had higher diversity and more naive CD4+ cells.

As to this clonotype: Antigen specificity is unknown.

A sample-barcoded 5' primer and a J-beta primer mix were used in a second PCR of roughly 7 to 11 cycles. Every single cDNA molecule received a tag from a template-switch adaptor with 12 random nucleotides. MiXCR, applied by TCRdb to the 5' RACE reads, yields one record per CDR3 protein. This table has more than 800,000 distinct CDR3 sequences, under 30% appearing once. This CDR3 comprises 16 residues. The V gene lost 6 bases and the J gene lost 1 base, with 19 bases spanning the gap. Germline V lookup: CDR1 MNHEY, CDR2 SMNVEV (reference sequence). The origin of this receptor is a woman aged 80 or over in good health. The sample consisted of blood. The rearrangement uses TRBV27 and TRBJ2-7; D may match TRBD1 or TRBD2 (6 bases each). The CDR3 here is CASRQGIRGRSYEQYF. CDR3 DNA sequence: TGTGCCAGCAGACAAGGGATCCGGGGGCGGTCCTACGAGCAGTACTTC.